Listed here are 3 T cell receptor beta chains from one sample, sequenced in a study of T cell repertoires in cytomegalovirus infection. Their target antigens are unknown. TCRdb ran MiXCR on the reads and lists one entry per CDR3 protein. The repertoire holds approximately 730,000 distinct CDR3 sequences, roughly 29% seen once, with around 12% in the top ten. The sequencing here drew on cultured CD8+ T cells from PBMCs, taken from culture after CMV antigen stimulation. These receptors were collected from a human donor in good health (CMV status not recorded). Some clones in this sample may be carry-over from other donors' samples.

This clonotype showed up just a few times. V usage is TRBV12-3 or TRBV12-4 and J usage is TRBJ1-6; perhaps TRBD1 as D (5 bases). Trimming took 4 bases from V and 13 from J, leaving 14 bases between them. The CDR3 is 13 amino acids. For the CDR3, the DNA is TGTGCCAGCAGTTCTCCAGGGATGAAGCCCCTCCACTTT. This encodes CASSSPGMKPLHF.

This chain connects TRBV27 to TRBJ2-7; possible D gene TRBD2, 6 bases. Deletions cut 5 bases from V and 7 bases from J, with 15 bases between. Germline-derived CDR1 and CDR2 are MNHEY and SMNVEV (reference sequence). The CDR3 runs to 13 residues. The CDR3 nucleotides are TGTGCCAGCAGTCCTGGGACTTACGGGGAGCAGTACTTC. This codes for CASSPGTYGEQYF.

This clonotype occurred a few times. The rearrangement uses TRBV19 and TRBJ2-1; 9 nucleotides line up with TRBD2. Germline V gene lookup returns CDR1 LNHDA and CDR2 SQIVND (reference sequence). This CDR3 is 17 amino acids long. The ends lost 2 bases at V and 4 bases at J; junction bases unmatched: 9. The CDR3 loop is CASSIRGRGGRYNEQFF. The CDR3, as DNA: TGTGCCAGTAGTATAAGAGGGCGGGGGGGCCGTTACAATGAGCAGTTCTTC.